This TCR beta chain came from a study of T cells in Graves' hyperthyroidism and ophthalmopathy. Across the whole study: Initial diagnosis, before any treatment, was when peripheral blood was collected.

Using RNA transcripts as the source, TCR beta CDR3 regions were amplified. Using the HTBI primer set, a first-round RT-PCR was run on the TCR CDR3. TCRdb passed the multiplex PCR reads through MiXCR, listing each CDR3 protein once. This table holds around 450,000 distinct CDR3 sequences, 15% to 18% found once. Graves' hyperthyroidism is called stable when ophthalmopathy does not progress within 18 months. Source material for PBMCs was around 10 ml fresh peripheral blood. V shed 5 bases, J shed 0 bases, and the junction held 7 bases outside the gene matches. The CDR3 consists of 16 residues. The gene calls are TRBV12-3 or TRBV12-4 and TRBJ2-3; 8 bases are shared with TRBD2. The receptor was derived from a woman between 18 and 29 years old with Graves' hyperthyroidism. The material sequenced was blood. CDR3 loop: CASSPNPGGSTDTQYF. CDR3 DNA sequence: TGTGCCAGCAGTCCAAATCCGGGGGGGAGCACAGATACGCAGTATTTT.